The next 18 T cell receptor beta chains were all read from a single sample in a study. MiXCR was run by TCRdb on the reads, yielding one entry per CDR3 protein. The sample lists fewer than 9,000 distinct CDR3 sequences, 30% to 40% occurring once. The sequenced material came from blood. All receptors come from a human donor.

The J gene is TRBJ2-7, the V gene TRBV20-1, with D uncertain. The CDR3 loop spans 10 amino acids. Germline V CDR1 and CDR2: DFQATT, SNEGSKA (reference sequence). V lost 1 base and J 4 bases, leaving 2 bases between the germline ends. The CDR3 bases are TGCAGTGCTAGAGGATACGAGCAGTACTTC. Translating it yields CSARGYEQYF.

This rearrangement joins TRBV20-1 to TRBJ2-1; no definite D call. The CDR3 extends over 15 amino acids. Germline V gives CDR1 DFQATT, CDR2 SNEGSKA (reference sequence). V lost 6 bases, J lost 5 bases, and 20 bases lay in between. The CDR3 bases are TGCAGTGCCAGCAGTCCCCCGGGCGGACACAATGAGCAGTTCTTC. It codes for CSASSPPGGHNEQFF.

By frequency in the sample, this clonotype is medium-sized. The genes are TRBV29-1 and TRBJ1-1, with 7 nucleotides matching TRBD1. The CDR3 has 13 amino acids. Germline lookup yields CDR1 SQVTM and CDR2 ANQGSEA. The CDR3 loop reads CSFSTGAMAEAFF. In DNA, the CDR3 is TGCAGTTTCTCAACAGGGGCAATGGCTGAAGCTTTCTTT.

The chain combines TRBV20-1 with TRBJ1-1; D might be TRBD1 (5 bases). Germline V gene data show CDR1 as DFQATT and CDR2 as SNEGSKA (reference sequence). The CDR3 extends over 14 amino acids. V shed 0 bases and J shed 5 bases, with 13 bases lying between them. CDR3 loop: CSARDRVWGTEAFF. CDR3 bases: TGCAGTGCTAGAGACAGGGTCTGGGGGACTGAAGCTTTCTTT.

This clonotype qualifies as medium-sized. This chain connects TRBV29-1 to TRBJ2-7, with D unresolved. The CDR3 covers 12 residues. In germline, CDR1 is SQVTM, CDR2 ANQGSEA. V dropped 0 bases and J dropped 5 bases, with 8 bases sitting between them. CDR3 residues: CSVEEGRDEQYF. In DNA, the CDR3 is TGCAGCGTTGAAGAGGGCCGGGACGAGCAGTACTTC.

This clonotype was counted ten times or more. The chain links TRBV18 to TRBJ1-1; D is uncertain. V was clipped by 3 bases and J by 0 bases, with 8 bases between them. This CDR3 contains 14 residues. CDR1 is KGHSH, CDR2 LQKENI, per germline. This chain's CDR3 is CASSPVRMNTEAFF. The CDR3 DNA is TGTGCCAGCTCACCGGTCAGGATGAACACTGAAGCTTTCTTT.

Notes on this clonotype: A much larger clone sits a single nucleotide away, making a read error possible. The chain joins TRBV5-1 to TRBJ2-5; D is ambiguous. The V gene's germline CDR1 is SGHRS and CDR2 YFSETQ. The V end lost 2 bases, the J end lost 11 bases, and 16 bases lay between the germline ends. The CDR3 contains 13 residues. CDR3 amino acids: CASSFGSGNEQYF. CDR3 nucleotide sequence: TGCGCCAGCAGCTTTGGGTCGGGCAATGAGCAGTACTTC.

This chain connects TRBV18 to TRBJ2-2, with 8 bases lining up with TRBD1. The germline V gene has CDR1 KGHSH and CDR2 LQKENI. This CDR3 is built from 17 residues. The J segment lost 4 bases and the V segment lost 2 bases, leaving 9 bases of the junction unmatched. The CDR3 reads CASSPVKGQGVTGELFF. CDR3 nucleotide sequence: TGTGCCAGCTCACCAGTGAAAGGACAGGGAGTCACCGGGGAGCTGTTTTTT.

Worth noting for this clonotype: A much bigger clone sits one base away, suggesting this may be a read error. The gene calls are TRBV29-1 and TRBJ1-1; 9 positions agree with TRBD1. V lost 5 bases to trimming and J lost 6 bases; unmatched junction nucleotides: 13. The CDR3 covers 15 residues. The germline V gene encodes CDR1 SQVTM and CDR2 ANQGSEA. The CDR3 region is CSVRGQRDRVAEAFF. The CDR3 DNA is TGCAGCGTTAGGGGCCAGCGGGACAGGGTCGCTGAAGCTTTCTTT.

The chain uses TRBV25-1 and TRBJ2-7, with 8 bases aligning to TRBD1. V shed 8 bases and J 2 bases; nucleotides not matched to a gene: 11. In germline, CDR1 is MGHDK, CDR2 SYGVNS. This CDR3 is 15 amino acids long. Here the CDR3 reads CASGPFGTGTYEQYF. In DNA, the CDR3 is TGTGCCAGCGGACCCTTTGGGACAGGTACCTACGAGCAGTACTTC.

This chain joins TRBV4-2 and TRBJ1-2, with D possibly matching TRBD1 (5 bases). The germline V and J ends were trimmed by 5 bases and 12 bases, with 19 bases remaining between them. The germline gives CDR1 LGHNA, CDR2 YNFKEQ. The length of the CDR3 is 13 residues. The CDR3 sequence: CASSTHRTSGNTF. DNA of the CDR3: TGTGCCAGCAGCACTCACAGGACCTCTGGAAACACCTTC.

This clonotype was seen only a few times. The chain couples TRBV29-1 to TRBJ1-2; D call uncertain. CDR3 length: 13 amino acids. V shed 7 bases and J shed 4 bases, with 16 bases lying between them. Per the germline V gene, CDR1 is SQVTM and CDR2 is ANQGSEA. CDR3 sequence (DNA): TGCAGCGCCGGGTTGGGGATGAGCTATGGCTACACCTTC. Its translation is CSAGLGMSYGYTF.

The chain employs TRBV14 and TRBJ1-4; the D is unclear. The CDR3 spans 9 residues. Germline CDR1 and CDR2: SGHDN and FVKESK. The CDR3: CATNEKLFF. Here the CDR3 DNA reads TGTGCAACTAATGAAAAACTGTTTTTT.

The chain is built from TRBV30 and TRBJ1-1; 7 bases line up with TRBD1. This CDR3 is 13 amino acids long. The germline gives CDR1 GTSNPN, CDR2 SVGIG (reference sequence). The V and J ends lost 3 bases and 6 bases, in that order; junction bases with no gene match: 7. The CDR3 protein is CAWSGFRGAEAFF. DNA of the CDR3: TGTGCCTGGAGCGGATTCAGGGGGGCTGAAGCTTTCTTT.

The chain has TRBV29-1 and TRBJ2-1, with D uncertain. CDR3 length: 14 residues. CDR1 is SQVTM and CDR2 is ANQGSEA in the germline V gene. V lost 2 bases and J lost 3, with 11 bases in between. In nucleotides, the CDR3 is TGCAGCGTTGAAAAGGCACTCCGCTACAATGAGCAGTTCTTC. Its protein product is CSVEKALRYNEQFF.

V gene TRBV29-1 combines with J gene TRBJ1-5; TRBD1 aligns across 8 bases. The trim removed 4 bases at V and 7 bases at J, leaving 6 bases unmatched. Germline V gene lookup returns CDR1 SQVTM and CDR2 ANQGSEA. The CDR3 spans 13 residues. CDR3: CSVGTGSGQPQHF. The CDR3 bases are TGCAGCGTTGGGACAGGGTCGGGGCAGCCCCAGCATTTT.

The chain is built from TRBV7-6 and TRBJ2-7; TRBD2 agrees at 9 bases. With 0 bases clipped from V and 3 bases from J, the junction kept 9 bases outside the gene matches. The CDR3 length is 17 residues. CDR1 is SGHVS and CDR2 is FNYEAQ in the germline V gene. This CDR3 reads CASSLAEREASDYEQYF. In DNA, the CDR3 is TGTGCCAGCAGCTTAGCCGAGCGGGAGGCTTCTGACTACGAGCAGTACTTC.

V usage is TRBV29-1 and J usage is TRBJ2-6; D is possibly TRBD2 (6 bases). The CDR3 sequence is 16 residues long. Per the germline V gene, CDR1 is SQVTM and CDR2 is ANQGSEA. Trimming cost V 8 bases and J 9 bases, with 26 bases left between them. The CDR3 reads CSSSISGPWRVNVLTF. The CDR3 coding sequence is TGCAGCAGTTCGATAAGCGGGCCATGGAGGGTCAACGTCCTGACTTTC.